A single TCR beta chain is shown here with its context. The table came from immunoSEQ multiplex PCR; TCRdb's copy has only in-frame clones and leaves some out. Of about 170,000 clones listed, approximately 82% were seen once; the top ten hold 6.5% to 9%. The CDR3 contains 17 residues. Trimming removed 1 base at V and 0 bases at J, with 16 bases between. The germline V gene encodes CDR1 GTSNPN and CDR2 SVGIG (reference sequence). The sample belongs to a study of blood T cell repertoires in COVID-19. The rearrangement links TRBV30 to TRBJ2-1; tentatively, D is TRBD1 (6 bases). The source is a middle-aged woman with COVID-19, enrolled during active disease. The sequenced sample was peripheral blood. DNA for the CDR3: TGTGCCTGGAGTGCTGACAGGACCCTGAGCTCCTACAATGAGCAGTTCTTC. The encoded protein is CAWSADRTLSSYNEQFF.